Sequencing of this T cell receptor (beta chain) was carried out in a study of graft-versus-host responses after intestinal transplantation. For the study at large: As for transplant type, recipients had multivisceral, liver-intestinal, or isolated intestinal grafts.

Some clones are missing from TCRdb's copy, which holds only in-frame ones; the method was immunoSEQ multiplex PCR. Of 100,000 to 120,000 clones in the sample, over 85% are singletons; the top ten hold 0.4% to 0.65%. The CDR3 is 12 amino acids. CDR1 and CDR2 from the germline V gene are SEHNR and FQNEAQ (reference sequence). Study observations and caveats: Allograft clonal ratios (graft-versus-host to host-versus-graft) were high in patients who had graft-donor T cell macrochimerism. GvH clone levels peaked in circulation, and this peak was associated with early post-transplant HvG declines. The authors found GvH clones in recipient marrow, some appearing first in ileum or blood.

On this clone itself: The antigen is unknown. Its ends do not fully match the called genes, so a read error is possible.

The sequence was obtained from a human donor who received an intestinal transplant. The V call is TRBV7-9, the J call TRBJ1-5, with D tentatively TRBD1 (5 bases). This specimen consisted of unstimulated CD8+ T cells sorted from spleen or lymph node cells, obtained before intestinal transplant. CDR3 in DNA: TGTGCCAGCAGGTTAGGGGATCAGCCCCAGCATTTT. Residues: CASRLGDQPQHF.